This T cell receptor beta chain is from a study of human T cells and chemical hapten exposure. CDR1 MNHEY and CDR2 SVGAGI come from the germline V gene. The length of the CDR3 is 19 residues. V shed 6 bases, J shed 3 bases, and the junction held 17 bases outside the gene matches. Concerning this clonotype: Its antigen is unknown.

TCRdb re-called the RACE reads with MiXCR, one entry per CDR3 protein. The sample has 100,000 to 150,000 distinct CDR3 sequences, roughly 13% seen once. Study-wide results and limits: Positive correlation was observed between PT1 expanded TCR counts and patch test score.

Stated time point: patch test 1, 2 weeks after DPC sensitization. Treatment in this sample: therapeutic diphenylcyclopropenone sensitization with weekly scalp DPC. The V call is TRBV6-5, the J call TRBJ2-1, with 10 bases that match TRBD2. This receptor was taken from a man aged 18 to 30 with alopecia areata. Some clones in this sample may be carry-over from other donors' samples. The specimen comprised whole blood, sampled in connection with sensitization to the hapten diphenylcyclopropenone (DPC). The CDR3 bases are TGTGCCAGCAGACCCAGACTAAGCGGGGGGGCAGTTTACTACAATGAGCAGTTCTTC. It translates to CASRPRLSGGAVYYNEQFF.